Sequencing of this T cell receptor (beta chain) was carried out in a study of blood T cells in healthy people across ages. This clonotype was counted between two and nine times. Its antigen remains unknown. Whole-study findings and limits: Long-lived donors carried more naive CD4+ cells and greater diversity than aged donors.

The junction had 11 bases not matched to a gene; V was cut back by 0 bases and J by 4 bases. The germline V gene encodes CDR1 DFQATT and CDR2 SNEGSKA (reference sequence). CDR3 length equals 18 residues. The use of a sample-barcoded 5' primer and a J-beta primer mix characterized a second PCR of about 7 to 12 cycles. One entry per CDR3 protein, called by TCRdb with MiXCR from the 5' RACE reads. The sample includes around 1,500,000 distinct CDR3 sequences, over 25% of them seen just once. Extraction yielded at least 5 micrograms of total RNA per sample. J is TRBJ2-1 and V is TRBV20-1, with TRBD2 identical over 11 bases. What was sequenced was blood. This clonotype originated in a woman in her 30s in good health. The CDR3 region is CSAREDSRLAGLYNEQFF. DNA of the CDR3: TGCAGTGCTAGAGAGGACTCAAGACTAGCGGGGTTATACAATGAGCAGTTCTTC.